Below are 28 T cell receptor beta chains sequenced from a single sample in a study of tumor-infiltrating lymphocytes in glioblastoma multiforme. TCRB libraries came from RNA via three nested multiplex PCR rounds. TCRdb redid the calling of the multiplex PCR reads with MiXCR, one entry per CDR3 protein. The sample yields about 32,000 distinct CDR3 sequences, roughly 64% seen once. Material: brain tumor tissue. Receptors originate from a male donor with glioblastoma.

This clonotype has at least ten counts. The rearrangement links TRBV20-1 to TRBJ2-7; 10 bases match TRBD2. V lost 0 bases, J lost 5 bases, and 1 base stayed unmatched. This CDR3 contains 13 residues. Germline lookup yields CDR1 DFQATT and CDR2 SNEGSKA (reference sequence). The CDR3 protein is CSARDGLADEQYF. DNA of the CDR3: TGCAGTGCTAGAGACGGACTAGCGGACGAGCAGTACTTC.

This sequence joins TRBV7-3 and TRBJ2-1; D is tentatively TRBD1 or TRBD2 (5 bases each). Trimming took 5 bases from V and 7 from J, leaving 18 bases between them. The CDR3 extends over 15 amino acids. Germline CDR1 is SGHTA and CDR2 is FQGTGA. In DNA form, the CDR3 reads TGTGCCAGCAGCCCCCGCTTTGGGGGTAAGAATGAGCAGTTCTTC. It translates to CASSPRFGGKNEQFF.

Of note for this clonotype: An end of the junction does not agree with germline; a read error may underlie this. J is TRBJ2-2 and V is TRBV11-2; 7 positions match TRBD2. The CDR3 length is 20 residues. The germline CDR1 and CDR2 sequences are SGHAT and FQNNGV. CDR3 loop: CDSTTSFGQGLAVNTGEPFF. Written as DNA, the CDR3 is TGTGACAGCACCACTTCATTCGGCCAAGGGCTAGCGGTAAACACCGGGGAGCCATTTTTT. The entire variable domain, with the rest obtained from reference TRBV11-2 and TRBJ2-2, is as follows: EAGVAQSPRYKIIEKRQSVAFWCNPISGHATLYWYQQILGQGPKLLIQFQNNGVVDDSQLPKDRFSAERLKGVDSTLKIQPAKLEDSAVYLCDSTTSFGQGLAVNTGEPFFGEGSRLTVL.

Concerning this clonotype: The germline gene is not matched at one end of the junction; a read error may be the cause. The genes are TRBV29-1 and TRBJ1-2, with TRBD1 matching 8 bases. Germline V gene sequence: CDR1 SQVTM, CDR2 ANQGSEA. This CDR3 has 13 amino acids. The CDR3 bases are TGCAGAGCCGTACCGGGACAGGACTATGGCTACGCCTTC. Translation: CRAVPGQDYGYAF.

Comment on this clonotype: Its ends do not fully match the called genes, so a read error is possible. The chain carries TRBV29-1 and TRBJ2-3, with D possibly matching TRBD2 (6 bases). CDR3 length: 13 amino acids. CDR1 and CDR2 (germline): SQVTM, ANQGSEA. CDR3 nucleotides: TGCAACGCAGCCGGGACTCGCACAGATAGGCAGTATTTT. Translated: CNAAGTRTDRQYF.

This clonotype was counted at least ten times. The chain recombines TRBV5-4 with TRBJ2-1, with D maybe TRBD1 (6 bases). The CDR3 has 14 residues. Germline CDR1 SGHNT, CDR2 YYREEE (reference sequence). The V end lost 0 bases, the J end lost 6 bases, and 10 bases lay between the germline ends. The CDR3 protein is CASSLAIRGNEQFF. For the CDR3, the DNA is TGTGCCAGCAGCTTGGCCATCAGGGGCAATGAGCAGTTCTTC.

For this clonotype: Mismatch with germline at one junction end may stem from a read error. This chain connects TRBV29-1 to TRBJ2-7; 9 bases map to TRBD2. Germline V gene data show CDR1 as SQVTM and CDR2 as ANQGSEA. This CDR3 is 18 amino acids long. In DNA, the CDR3 is TGCAACGTTGTAGAGGGGTCATTTGGGCTAGCGGGGACCTACGAGCAGTACTTC. Translating gives CNVVEGSFGLAGTYEQYF.

The chain uses TRBV24-1 and TRBJ2-1, with 11 bases fitting TRBD2. From germline, CDR1 is KGHDR and CDR2 SFDVKD. The CDR3 length is 17 residues. J lost 5 bases, V lost 6 bases, and 11 bases had no gene match. The CDR3 sequence is CATSTPWGTSGDNEQFF. DNA for the CDR3: TGTGCCACCAGTACGCCCTGGGGGACTAGCGGAGACAATGAGCAGTTCTTC.

This clonotype ranks as medium-sized (0.01 to 0.1%). V usage is TRBV29-1 and J usage is TRBJ1-2; D is undetermined. Germline CDR1 reads SQVTM; CDR2 reads ANQGSEA. There are 15 residues in the CDR3. Trimming left V 7 bases short and J 0 bases short, with 18 bases between. CDR3 amino acids: CSGGTADQANYGYTF. Written as DNA, the CDR3 is TGCAGCGGAGGAACAGCCGACCAAGCTAACTATGGCTACACCTTC.

The rearrangement links TRBV11-3 to TRBJ2-2; 8 bases line up with TRBD2. The CDR3 has 15 residues. Germline assignment: CDR1 SGHNT and CDR2 YENEEA. V was clipped by 5 bases and J by 4 bases; unmatched bases: 6. The CDR3 reads CASSPSLAGTGELFF. The CDR3 DNA is TGTGCCAGCAGCCCTTCCCTAGCGGGCACCGGGGAGCTGTTTTTT.

The gene calls are TRBV5-1 and TRBJ2-1, with 8 bases fitting TRBD2. The CDR3 consists of 15 residues. J was trimmed by 5 bases and V by 0 bases; bases with no gene match: 4. The germline V gene encodes CDR1 SGHRS and CDR2 YFSETQ. CDR3 bases: TGCGCCAGCAGCTTGGCGACGGGAGGGGACAATGAGCAGTTCTTC. This codes for CASSLATGGDNEQFF. Variable domain in full (rest from reference TRBV5-1 and TRBJ2-1): KAGVTQTPRYLIKTRGQQVTLSCSPISGHRSVSWYQQTPGQGLQFLFEYFSETQRNKGNFPGRFSGRQFSNSRSEMNVSTLELGDSALYLCASSLATGGDNEQFFGPGTRLTVL.

In the case of this clonotype: A much larger clone sits a single nucleotide away, making a read error possible. V and J are TRBV7-8 and TRBJ2-7; TRBD2 is a possible D gene (5 bases). The CDR3 length is 14 residues. The V gene's germline CDR1 is SGHVS and CDR2 FQNEAQ. With 5 bases removed from V and 7 bases from J, the gap between germline ends came to 18 bases. The CDR3 region is CASSRGLEIYEQYF. In DNA form, the CDR3 reads TGTGCCAGCAGCCGAGGACTGGAGATCTATGAGCAGTACTTC. The full variable domain, its missing parts supplied by reference TRBV7-8 and TRBJ2-7, is GAGVSQSPRYKVAKRGQDVALRCDPISGHVSLFWYQQALGQGPEFLTYFQNEAQLDKSGLPSDRFFAERPEGSVSTLKIQRTQQEDSAVYLCASSRGLEIYEQYFGPGTRLTVT.

This clonotype appeared once. The germline gene is not matched at one end of the junction; a read error may be the cause. CDR3 sequence (DNA): TGTGCCAGCATCTTGTCTATTAGTTCCGAGCAGCACTTC. Amino acids: CASILSISSEQHF. The chain recombines TRBV11-2 with TRBJ2-7; D gene uncertain. The CDR3 extends over 13 amino acids. CDR1 and CDR2 (germline): SGHAT, FQNNGV.

This clonotype was counted at least ten times. The chain joins TRBV28 to TRBJ1-4; 8 nucleotides align to TRBD1. The CDR3 consists of 15 residues. Germline V lookup: CDR1 MDHEN, CDR2 SYDVKM. Losses at the gene ends were 5 bases for V and 6 bases for J; bases not matched to a gene: 8. DNA of the CDR3: TGTGCCAGCAGTCCCGCAGGGGGCGATCATGAAAAACTGTTTTTT. This gives the protein CASSPAGGDHEKLFF.

The chain couples TRBV27 to TRBJ2-2, with TRBD1 as a possible D gene (6 bases). Per germline, CDR1 MNHEY and CDR2 SMNVEV (reference sequence). The CDR3 spans 15 residues. With 3 bases removed from V and 2 bases from J, the gap between germline ends came to 10 bases. The CDR3 sequence is CASSLRGTNTGELFF. In DNA form, the CDR3 reads TGTGCCAGCAGTTTGAGGGGGACCAACACCGGGGAGCTGTTTTTT.

Relative to its sample, this clonotype is medium-sized. This chain connects TRBV6-5 to TRBJ2-1, with TRBD2 matching 10 bases. Per germline, CDR1 MNHEY and CDR2 SVGAGI. Trimming at V came to 5 bases and at J to 1 base, leaving 14 bases not matched to a gene. CDR3 size: 19 residues. The DNA for the CDR3 is TGTGCCAGCAGTCCACTAGCGGGAAAGGCCCATGGTTCCTACAATGAGCAGTTCTTC. Translating it yields CASSPLAGKAHGSYNEQFF.

This clonotype turned up a few times. The CDR3 carries no conserved terminal phenylalanine or tryptophan, so it likely arises from a read error. V usage is TRBV28 and J usage is TRBJ1-1; weak D call: TRBD1 (5 bases). V lost 6 bases, J lost 1 base, and 24 bases lay in between. This CDR3 is built from 18 residues. CDR1 and CDR2 from the germline V gene are MDHEN and SYDVKM. This chain's CDR3 is CASSRAGGGVRRNTEAFL. The CDR3 nucleotides read TGTGCCAGCAGCCGAGCGGGGGGAGGGGTGCGGAGGAACACTGAAGCTTTCCTT.

A note on this clonotype: Its ends do not fully match the called genes, so a read error is possible. This rearrangement joins TRBV29-1 to TRBJ1-5, with TRBD1 matching over 9 bases. The CDR3 totals 17 residues. Per the germline V gene, CDR1 is SQVTM and CDR2 is ANQGSEA. CDR3 loop: CSAPGQGIKDGNQPQFF. CDR3 nucleotides: TGCAGCGCACCGGGACAGGGCATAAAGGATGGCAATCAGCCCCAGTTTTTT.

For this clonotype: Germline and junction disagree at one end, which may indicate a read error. The V and J genes are TRBV28 and TRBJ2-5; 10 bases are a match to TRBD2. Germline V CDR1 and CDR2: MDHEN, SYDVKM. The CDR3 loop spans 15 amino acids. The chain's CDR3 is CASSWASGRQGTQYF. The CDR3 DNA sequence: TGTGCCAGCAGTTGGGCTAGCGGGAGACAAGGGACCCAGTACTTC. The variable domain in full, completed from reference TRBV28 and TRBJ2-5, reads DVKVTQSSRYLVKRTGEKVFLECVQDMDHENMFWYRQDPGLGLRLIYFSYDVKMKEKGDIPEGYSVSREKKERFSLILESASTNQTSMYLCASSWASGRQGTQYFGPGTRLLVL.

On this clonotype: The CDR3 does not close with the conserved phenylalanine or tryptophan, likely indicating a read error. The chain links TRBV4-3 to TRBJ2-3; 12 nucleotides line up with TRBD2. The CDR3 is 18 amino acids. CDR1 is LGHNA, CDR2 YSLEER, per germline. V trimming: 0 bases; J trimming: 8 bases; junction bases outside the gene matches: 12. CDR3 DNA: TGCGCCAGCAGCCAAGATTTGCGGCTAGCGGGAGGGCCCGGTACGCAGTATTCT. Its translation is CASSQDLRLAGGPGTQYS.

This clonotype occurred once. The rearrangement joins TRBV7-9 to TRBJ2-3; D is ambiguous. CDR1 is SEHNR and CDR2 is FQNEAQ in the germline V gene (reference sequence). CDR3 length equals 16 residues. V dropped 1 base and J dropped 14 bases, with 25 bases sitting between them. In nucleotides, the CDR3 is TGTGCCAGCAGCTTAGAGGGATGGCCGGTAACAGATACACGGTATTTT. As protein: CASSLEGWPVTDTRYF.

This clonotype was counted a few times. The V call is TRBV24-1, the J call TRBJ2-3; no clear D gene. With 6 bases removed from V and 0 bases from J, the gap between germline ends came to 3 bases. Germline CDR1 KGHDR, CDR2 SFDVKD. This CDR3 is built from 12 residues. This CDR3 reads CATSSSTDTQYF. CDR3 nucleotides: TGTGCCACCAGTTCGAGCACAGATACGCAGTATTTT.

Of note for this clonotype: The conserved final phenylalanine or tryptophan is absent from the CDR3, which likely points to a read error. This rearrangement joins TRBV20-1 to TRBJ2-3; 10 bases match TRBD2. Trimming took 6 bases from V and 7 from J; bases not matched to a gene: 7. Germline lookup yields CDR1 DFQATT and CDR2 SNEGSKA (reference sequence). CDR3 length equals 13 residues. The CDR3: CSASLAGANTQYI. CDR3 nucleotide sequence: TGCAGTGCCTCCCTAGCGGGAGCCAATACGCAGTATATT.

This clonotype was counted many times. The J gene is TRBJ2-7, the V gene TRBV28, with unresolved D. CDR3 length: 13 amino acids. V lost 6 bases and J lost 3, with 12 bases in between. Germline CDR1 and CDR2: MDHEN and SYDVKM. This CDR3 is CASSLKYSYEQYF. The CDR3 DNA is TGTGCCAGCAGCCTAAAGTACAGCTACGAGCAGTACTTC.

There are many counts of this clonotype. The V call is TRBV7-9, the J call TRBJ2-1; weak D call: TRBD2 (6 bases). With 4 bases removed from V and 6 bases from J, the gap between germline ends came to 28 bases. The CDR3 length is 19 residues. Per the germline V gene, CDR1 is SEHNR and CDR2 is FQNEAQ (reference sequence). The CDR3 DNA reads as TGTGCCAGCAGCTCGACACCCGGGAGAATTCCAATGGGGCTCAATGAGCAGTTCTTC. Protein sequence: CASSSTPGRIPMGLNEQFF.

This clonotype occurred many times. The CDR3 DNA reads TGTGCCAGCAGAACCGGGACACACGAAACCGGGGAGCTGTTTTTT. Translation gives CASRTGTHETGELFF. This chain links TRBV7-8 with TRBJ2-2; D is possibly TRBD1 (6 bases). Deletions cut 6 bases from V and 5 bases from J, with 16 bases between. CDR3 length: 15 residues. Germline CDR1 SGHVS, CDR2 FQNEAQ.

Note on this clonotype: The junction departs from the called germline gene at one end, perhaps through a read error. This chain links TRBV20-1 with TRBJ1-2, with 7 bases matching TRBD1. The CDR3 is 15 residues long. Germline V gives CDR1 DFQATT, CDR2 SNEGSKA (reference sequence). This CDR3 reads CSATNTGESNCGYTF. The DNA for the CDR3 is TGCAGTGCGACCAACACAGGGGAGTCGAACTGTGGCTACACCTTC.

With respect to this clonotype: One end of the junction fails to match germline, which may point to a read error. The chain links TRBV11-2 to TRBJ2-1; no clear D. Germline V gives CDR1 SGHAT, CDR2 FQNNGV. This CDR3 comprises 15 residues. The CDR3 region has the DNA TGTGCCCGCAGCTTAGAGGCCGCTCCTTACAATGAGCAGTTCTTC. Its translation: CARSLEAAPYNEQFF.